This T cell receptor (beta chain) was recovered during a study of Ad26.COV2.S vaccination and SARS-CoV-2 variants. With regard to this clone: Its matching antigen is unknown.

The CDR3 loop spans 13 amino acids. Trimming took 1 base from V and 6 from J, leaving 10 bases between them. Germline-derived CDR1 and CDR2 are SGHRS and YFSETQ. Sequencing used immunoSEQ multiplex PCR; TCRdb keeps in-frame clones, though not all of them. The sample consists of approximately 340,000 clones, roughly nine tenths of them appearing once. Study-level findings and limits: Total T cell responses, in the TCR breadth and depth analyses, may have been underestimated. While placebo recipients had lower spike-specific TCR breadth, vaccine recipients had more.

This material consisted of peripheral blood, taken after recovery from COVID-19. The chain joins TRBV5-1 to TRBJ1-2; no firm D call. The sequence was obtained from a human donor who had recovered from COVID-19. The CDR3: CASSLSGSDGYTF. DNA of the CDR3: TGCGCCAGCAGCTTGTCAGGCTCTGATGGCTACACCTTC.